The sequence of this TCR beta chain was determined in a study of blood T cell repertoires in COVID-19. Repertoires were generated with immunoSEQ multiplex PCR, while TCRdb's copy carries only in-frame clones and drops some. The table has about 86,000 clones, approximately 82% seen once. Germline V CDR1 and CDR2: MDHEN, SYDVKM. The CDR3 consists of 13 residues. Trimming took 3 bases from V and 9 from J, leaving 12 bases between them. The sample was peripheral blood. The chain employs TRBV28 and TRBJ2-1; D is uncertain. The receptor comes from an elderly woman with acute or convalescent COVID-19. For the CDR3, the DNA is TGTGCCAGCAGTTTGAGCTCCCGGAGTGAGCAGTTCTTC. Translation gives CASSLSSRSEQFF.